This paragraph covers one T cell receptor beta chain sequence. Its specificity is unknown. This entry comes from a study of OX40 agonist ivuxolimab in advanced cancers. Study-level background: The diagnoses of dose-escalation patients were hepatocellular carcinoma, melanoma, renal cell or head and neck cancer. Males comprised around 80% of the group, whose mean age was approximately 60 years (range 23 to 79). Study-level findings and limits: At 0.1 to 3.0 mg/kg and by week 6, clonal expansion occurred in CD4+ and CD8+ blood T cells. Relative to CD4+, CD8+ T cells held more expanded clones on average.

Germline V gene lookup returns CDR1 MDHEN and CDR2 SYDVKM. V shed 7 bases and J shed 2 bases, with 15 bases lying between them. This CDR3 contains 14 residues. Method: immunoSEQ multiplex PCR; TCRdb's copy keeps in-frame clones and lacks some. The sample shows roughly 48,000 clones, approximately 79% of them seen only once. The source is an adult with an advanced solid tumor such as melanoma, head and neck, liver or kidney cancer. The material was CD4+ or CD8+ T cells sorted from blood, obtained in a trial of the OX40 agonist ivuxolimab. The chain employs TRBV28 and TRBJ2-7; possibly TRBD1 for D (6 bases). The DNA for the CDR3 is TGTGCCAGCAATTCTTTCACAGGGACCTACGAGCAGTACTTC. Protein product: CASNSFTGTYEQYF.